The 17 T cell receptor beta chains presented below share a single source sample, sequenced in a study of T cells in women clearing cervical HPV infection. TCRdb keeps only in-frame clones here, not all; method: immunoSEQ multiplex PCR. The sample yields tens of thousands of clones, of which the top ten take up around 6.6%. Sequencing was carried out using blood buffy coat. These receptors were obtained from a woman between 18 and 69 years old with a cervical HPV16 infection that either progressed to CIN3+ or cleared (not recorded which).

Of note for this clone: The read stops 3 residues short of the end of the CDR3; the missing end is completed from the germline J gene. The rearrangement joins TRBV2 to TRBJ1-4; TRBD1 matches 7 bases. The CDR3 covers 15 residues. The V and J ends lost 5 bases and 8 bases, in that order; junction bases with no gene match: 11. Per germline, CDR1 SNHLY and CDR2 FYNNEI. CDR3: CASSYYRGLGEKLFF. CDR3 DNA (partial): TGTGCCAGCAGTTACTACAGGGGTTTAGGAGAAAAA.

In the case of this clone: The read finishes 3 residues shy of the CDR3 end, and the germline J gene is used to complete it. The chain carries TRBV28 and TRBJ1-4; D not resolved. Between the trimmed V and J ends, which lost 2 bases and 8 bases, there was a span of 12 bases. The CDR3 has 14 amino acids. The germline gives CDR1 MDHEN, CDR2 SYDVKM. The CDR3 bases that were read are TGTGCCAGCAGTTTACCACGGACTGAAGAAAAA. Protein product: CASSLPRTEEK. The whole CDR3 is CASSLPRTEEKLFF.

The CDR3 loop reads CSVVLYEAFF. The CDR3 DNA, read in part, is TGCAGCGTTGTATTGTATGAA. The chain employs TRBV29-1 and TRBJ1-1; D uncertain. Read coverage stops 3 residues before the CDR3 terminus; the germline J gene supplies the remainder. The V gene lost 4 bases and the J gene lost 7 bases, with 7 bases spanning the gap. This CDR3 contains 10 residues. Per the germline V gene, CDR1 is SQVTM and CDR2 is ANQGSEA.

CDR3 bases read: TGTGCCAGCAGTTACTCTCCCCAAGGGGCTGAA. This encodes CASSYSPQGAE. The full CDR3 is CASSYSPQGAEAFF. V gene TRBV6-2 or TRBV6-3 combines with J gene TRBJ1-1, with a tentative D call TRBD1 (5 bases). The CDR3 goes on 3 residues after the read ends, and that part is filled in from the germline J gene. Trimming removed 0 bases at V and 6 bases at J, with 11 bases between. There are 14 residues in the CDR3. Germline-derived CDR1 and CDR2 are MNHEY and SVGEGT.

Notes on this clone: The missing CDR3 end, 3 residues past where the read stops, is filled in from the germline J gene. V gene TRBV25-1 combines with J gene TRBJ2-7; 7 bases line up with TRBD2. This CDR3 has 15 residues. Germline V lookup: CDR1 MGHDK, CDR2 SYGVNS. V shed 5 bases and J 0 bases; nucleotides not matched to a gene: 7. Incomplete CDR3 DNA: TGTGCCAGCAGTTCTAGCGGCACGCACTCCTACGAG. This translates into CASSSSGTHSYE. The full CDR3 sequence reads CASSSSGTHSYEQYF.

On this clone: The sequenced fragment ends 3 residues before the CDR3 boundary, so the rest is inferred from the germline J gene. The rearrangement links TRBV19 to TRBJ2-7; D is tentatively TRBD1 or TRBD2 (5 bases each). V lost 3 bases and J lost 4, with 16 bases in between. CDR1 is LNHDA, CDR2 SQIVND, per germline (reference sequence). This CDR3 spans 15 amino acids. The CDR3 loop reads CASSMDGQRGYEQYF. The sequenced CDR3 bases are TGTGCCAGTAGTATGGACGGGCAGAGGGGTTACGAG.

Remarks on this clone: The CDR3 end is not reached by the read, which stops 3 residues before it; the germline J gene fills it in. V gene TRBV7-7 combines with J gene TRBJ2-2, with D tentatively TRBD2 (6 bases). Trimming stripped 5 bases from V and 5 bases from J, with 12 bases between. This CDR3 comprises 14 residues. The germline CDR1 and CDR2 sequences are SSHAT and FNYEAQ (reference sequence). The CDR3 sequence is CASSLGTPTGELFF. The CDR3 DNA, read in part, is TGTGCCAGCAGCCTCGGGACTCCGACCGGGGAG.

Of note for this clone: The read finishes 3 residues shy of the CDR3 end, and the germline J gene is used to complete it. This chain uses TRBV4-1 with TRBJ1-1, with TRBD1 matching over 8 bases. The CDR3 is made up of 15 amino acids. Germline CDR1 is MGHRA and CDR2 is YSYEKL. The J segment lost 2 bases and the V segment lost 4 bases, leaving 6 bases of the junction unmatched. CDR3: CASSPLTGVNTEAFF. The covered CDR3 bases are TGCGCCAGCAGCCCCTTGACAGGGGTTAACACTGAA.

Worth noting for this clone: The read ends 3 residues early relative to the CDR3; the germline J gene fills the gap. The chain links TRBV10-3 to TRBJ2-7; TRBD1 matches 7 bases. This CDR3 has 14 amino acids. The V gene end was trimmed by 4 bases and the J gene end by 2 bases; junction bases not matched to a gene: 5. Germline lookup yields CDR1 ENHRY and CDR2 SYGVKD. The CDR3: CAISVGQTTYEQYF. The part of the CDR3 DNA that was read is TGTGCCATCAGTGTGGGACAGACTACCTACGAG.

Details on this clone: The read terminates 3 residues before the CDR3 end, so the remaining end is supplied by the germline J gene. The J gene is TRBJ1-4, the V gene TRBV5-4; tentative D call: TRBD1 (6 bases). V was cut by 0 bases and J by 2 bases, with 11 bases left in between. The CDR3 is 16 residues long. Germline values: CDR1 SGHNT, CDR2 YYREEE (reference sequence). The CDR3 DNA, read in part, is TGTGCCAGCAGCTTGGTTCCAGGGGCCACTAATGAAAAA. Translated, it gives CASSLVPGATNEK. The full CDR3 sequence reads CASSLVPGATNEKLFF. Together with reference TRBV5-4 and TRBJ1-4, the CDR3 gives the full variable domain: ETGVTQSPTHLIKTRGQQVTLRCSSQSGHNTVSWYQQALGQGPQFIFQYYREEENGRGNFPPRFSGLQFPNYSSELNVNALELDDSALYLCASSLVPGATNEKLFFGSGTQLSVL.

The sequenced CDR3 bases are TGTGCCAGCAGCCTAAGCACAGCGGGGGGATACAATGAG. It codes for CASSLSTAGGYNE. The complete CDR3 reads CASSLSTAGGYNEQFF. V and J are TRBV7-6 and TRBJ2-1; 9 bases line up with TRBD2. The read terminates 3 residues ahead of where the CDR3 ends, so the germline J gene completes it. Germline CDR1 reads SGHVS; CDR2 reads FNYEAQ. V trimming: 5 bases; J trimming: 4 bases; junction bases outside the gene matches: 9. The length of the CDR3 is 16 residues.

As concerns this clone: With the read ending 3 residues before the CDR3 end, the germline J gene is used to fill in that end. The gene calls are TRBV13 and TRBJ2-1, with 7 bases lining up with TRBD1. The CDR3 totals 14 residues. The germline CDR1 and CDR2 sequences are PRHDT and FYEKMQ (reference sequence). V shed 0 bases and J 7 bases; nucleotides not matched to a gene: 3. CDR3 DNA (partial): TGTGCCAGCAGCTTAGGGACAGGGTCGAATGAG. It is translated as CASSLGTGSNE. The whole CDR3 sequence reads CASSLGTGSNEQFF.

To note about this clone: The read is 3 residues too short to cover the CDR3 end, so that end is filled in from the germline J gene. The genes are TRBV20-1 and TRBJ2-5; 8 bases agree with TRBD1. Germline trimming cut 1 base from V and 5 bases from J; bases unmatched to any gene: 15. CDR1 is DFQATT, CDR2 SNEGSKA, per germline (reference sequence). The CDR3 contains 17 residues. CDR3 protein: CSARVLGQARQGETQYF. The CDR3 DNA, read in part, is TGCAGTGCTAGAGTTCTAGGACAGGCTCGACAGGGGGAGACC.

As concerns this clone: The CDR3 is cut off 3 residues early in the read; its end comes from the germline J gene. The chain joins TRBV2 to TRBJ1-4; D gene uncertain. The ends were cut back, 0 bases at V and 0 bases at J, with 5 bases in the middle. This CDR3 comprises 15 residues. Germline CDR1 and CDR2: SNHLY and FYNNEI. The CDR3 here is CASSEAAPTNEKLFF. The CDR3 DNA, read in part, is TGTGCCAGCAGTGAAGCGGCCCCAACTAATGAAAAA.

As concerns this clone: The read falls 3 residues short of the CDR3 end, and the missing part is taken from the germline J gene. V gene TRBV5-6 combines with J gene TRBJ2-7, with a possible D match to TRBD2 (7 bases). The CDR3 totals 15 residues. Trimming removed 2 bases at V and 0 bases at J, with 12 bases between. The germline V gene has CDR1 SGHDT and CDR2 YYEEEE. The CDR3 loop reads CASSFGGGLSYEQYF. The sequenced CDR3 bases are TGTGCCAGCAGCTTCGGCGGGGGCCTCTCCTACGAG.

To note about this clone: The CDR3 extends 3 residues past the end of the read, so its final part is completed from the germline J gene. The V call is TRBV20-1, the J call TRBJ2-7; 8 nucleotides agree with TRBD1. The CDR3 runs 14 residues. The germline CDR1 and CDR2 sequences are DFQATT and SNEGSKA (reference sequence). J lost 1 base, V lost 4 bases, and 6 bases had no gene match. The CDR3 DNA, read in part, is TGCAGTGCTACCGGGACAGGAAATTCCTACGAG. It yields the protein CSATGTGNSYE. The whole CDR3 reads CSATGTGNSYEQYF.

The part of the CDR3 DNA that was read is TGCGCCAGCAGCAGCGGACAGGGAGGCACTGAA. Protein: CASSSGQGGTE. The entire CDR3 protein is CASSSGQGGTEAFF. This chain joins TRBV5-1 and TRBJ1-1; TRBD1 matches at 8 bases. The CDR3 end lies 3 residues beyond the end of the read and is filled in from the germline J gene. CDR3 length: 14 residues. V shed 4 bases, J shed 4 bases, and the junction held 6 bases outside the gene matches. CDR1 and CDR2 from the germline V gene are SGHRS and YFSETQ.